This T cell receptor (beta chain) was identified during a study of radiation and T cells in renal cell carcinoma. Whole-study context: Nephrectomy followed 15 Gy stereotactic body radiation by 4 weeks. Notes on the study in general: No pretreatment tumor biopsies were available for baseline clonotypes.

Profiled with immunoSEQ multiplex PCR; TCRdb holds only in-frame clones, not every one. The sample includes about 150,000 clones, about 87% of them seen just once. This clone was observed once. Its antigen is not known. Sample time point: baseline pretreatment blood. Treatment meaning: 15 Gy SBRT to primary tumor, nephrectomy 4 weeks later. Serial blood draws occurred at baseline and 2 and 4 weeks post-SBRT. This renal cell carcinoma was of the clear cell type. Trimming removed 3 bases at V and 6 bases at J, with 2 bases between. The CDR3 is made up of 10 amino acids. Germline values: CDR1 MGHDK, CDR2 SYGVNS.

This sequence originates from an older woman with renal cell carcinoma. The sequenced sample was blood, obtained from a patient whose treatment included radiotherapy and nephrectomy. The J gene is TRBJ2-5, the V gene TRBV25-1, with unresolved D. The CDR3 sequence: CASSEQTQYF. The CDR3 bases are TGTGCCAGCAGTGAGCAGACCCAGTACTTC.